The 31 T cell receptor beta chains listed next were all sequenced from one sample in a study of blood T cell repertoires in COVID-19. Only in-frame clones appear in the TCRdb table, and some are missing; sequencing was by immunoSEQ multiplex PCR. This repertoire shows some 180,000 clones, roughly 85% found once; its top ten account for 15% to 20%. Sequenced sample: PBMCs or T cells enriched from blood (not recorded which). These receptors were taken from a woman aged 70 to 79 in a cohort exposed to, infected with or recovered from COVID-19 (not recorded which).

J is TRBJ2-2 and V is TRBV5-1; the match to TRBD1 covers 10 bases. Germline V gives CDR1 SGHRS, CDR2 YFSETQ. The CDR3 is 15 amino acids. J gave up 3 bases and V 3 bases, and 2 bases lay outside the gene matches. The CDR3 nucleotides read TGCGCCAGCAGCTCAGGGACAGGGGACACCGGGGAGCTGTTTTTT. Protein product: CASSSGTGDTGELFF.

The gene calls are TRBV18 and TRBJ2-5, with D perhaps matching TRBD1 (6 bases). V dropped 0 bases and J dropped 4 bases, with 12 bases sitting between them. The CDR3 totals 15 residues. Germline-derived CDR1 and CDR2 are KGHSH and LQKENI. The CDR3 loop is CASSPPGGRRETQYF. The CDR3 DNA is TGTGCCAGCTCACCACCAGGGGGTAGGCGAGAGACCCAGTACTTC.

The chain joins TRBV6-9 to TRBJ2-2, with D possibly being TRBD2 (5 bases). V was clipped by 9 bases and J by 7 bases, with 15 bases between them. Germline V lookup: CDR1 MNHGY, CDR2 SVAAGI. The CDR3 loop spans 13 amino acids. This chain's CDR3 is CARRRRRNGELFF. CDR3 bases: TGTGCCAGGCGACGCAGGAGGAACGGGGAGCTGTTTTTT.

This chain's CDR3 is CASSQGANYGYTF. The DNA of the CDR3 is TGTGCCAGCAGCCAGGGGGCCAACTATGGCTACACCTTC. The rearrangement links TRBV9 to TRBJ1-2, with 8 bases fitting TRBD1. In germline, CDR1 is SGDLS, CDR2 YYNGEE. V trimming: 4 bases; J trimming: 2 bases; junction bases outside the gene matches: 1. The CDR3 length is 13 residues.

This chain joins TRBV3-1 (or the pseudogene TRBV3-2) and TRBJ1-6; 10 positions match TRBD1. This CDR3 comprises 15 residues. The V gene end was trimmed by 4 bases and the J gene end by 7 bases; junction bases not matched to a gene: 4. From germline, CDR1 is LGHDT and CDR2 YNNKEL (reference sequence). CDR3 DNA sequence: TGTGCCAGCAGCCCGGGGGACAGGGGCAATTCACCCCTCCACTTT. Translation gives CASSPGDRGNSPLHF.

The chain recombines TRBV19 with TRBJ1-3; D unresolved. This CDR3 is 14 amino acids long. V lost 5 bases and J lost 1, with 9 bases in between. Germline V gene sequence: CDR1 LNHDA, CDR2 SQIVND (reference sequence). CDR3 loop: CASSVRQSGNTIYF. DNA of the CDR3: TGTGCCAGTAGTGTCCGCCAGTCTGGAAACACCATATATTTT.

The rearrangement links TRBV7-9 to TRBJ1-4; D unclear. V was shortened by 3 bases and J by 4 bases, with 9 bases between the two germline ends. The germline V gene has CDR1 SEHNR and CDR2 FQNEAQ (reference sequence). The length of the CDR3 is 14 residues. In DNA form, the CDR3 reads TGTGCCAGCAGCTTCGAACTACTTAATGAAAAACTGTTTTTT. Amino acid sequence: CASSFELLNEKLFF.

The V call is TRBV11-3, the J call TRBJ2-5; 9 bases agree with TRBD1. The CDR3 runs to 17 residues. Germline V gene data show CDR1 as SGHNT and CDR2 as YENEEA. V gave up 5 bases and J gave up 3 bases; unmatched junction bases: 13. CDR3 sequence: CASSPGYGQGKKETQYF. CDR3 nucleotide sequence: TGTGCCAGCAGCCCCGGATATGGACAGGGGAAAAAAGAGACCCAGTACTTC.

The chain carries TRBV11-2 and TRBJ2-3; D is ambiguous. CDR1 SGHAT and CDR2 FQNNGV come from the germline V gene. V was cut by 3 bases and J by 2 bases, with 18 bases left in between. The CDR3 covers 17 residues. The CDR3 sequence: CASSFLRGTTVTDTQYF. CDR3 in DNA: TGTGCCAGCAGCTTTCTCAGAGGAACGACGGTCACAGATACGCAGTATTTT.

CDR3 coding DNA: TGTGCCAGCAGTGAGGGTTTAGGGGAGACCCAGTACTTC. Amino acid sequence: CASSEGLGETQYF. The chain carries TRBV11-3 and TRBJ2-5; D might be TRBD2 (5 bases). Germline lookup yields CDR1 SGHNT and CDR2 YENEEA. The CDR3 is made up of 13 amino acids. Deletions cut 6 bases from V and 5 bases from J, with 13 bases between.

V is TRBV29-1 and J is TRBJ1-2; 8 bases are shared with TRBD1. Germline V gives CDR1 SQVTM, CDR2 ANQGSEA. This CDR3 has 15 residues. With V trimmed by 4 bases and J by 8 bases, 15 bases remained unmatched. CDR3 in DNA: TGCAGCGTTGGAAAAGGAGGTGGACAGGGAGGGGGCTACACCTTC. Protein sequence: CSVGKGGGQGGGYTF. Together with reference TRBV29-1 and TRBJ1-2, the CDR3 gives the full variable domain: SAVISQKPSRDICQRGTSLTIQCQVDSQVTMMFWYRQQPGQSLTLIATANQGSEATYESGFVIDKFPISRPNLTFSTLTVSNMSPEDSSIYLCSVGKGGGQGGGYTFGSGTRLTVV.

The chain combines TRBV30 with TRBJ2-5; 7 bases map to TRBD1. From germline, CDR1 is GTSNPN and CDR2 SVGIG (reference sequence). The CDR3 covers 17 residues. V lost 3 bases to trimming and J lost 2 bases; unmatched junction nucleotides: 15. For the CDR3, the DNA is TGTGCCTGGAGAGGCAGGAGAGGACGACAGGGACAAGAGACCCAGTACTTC. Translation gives CAWRGRRGRQGQETQYF.

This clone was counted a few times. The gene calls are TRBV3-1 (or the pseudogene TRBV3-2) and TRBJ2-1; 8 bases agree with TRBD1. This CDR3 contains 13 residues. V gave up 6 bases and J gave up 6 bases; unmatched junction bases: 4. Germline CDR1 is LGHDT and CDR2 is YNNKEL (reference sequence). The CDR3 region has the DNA TGTGCCAGCAGGGGGACAGGAGTCAATGAGCAGTTCTTC. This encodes CASRGTGVNEQFF.

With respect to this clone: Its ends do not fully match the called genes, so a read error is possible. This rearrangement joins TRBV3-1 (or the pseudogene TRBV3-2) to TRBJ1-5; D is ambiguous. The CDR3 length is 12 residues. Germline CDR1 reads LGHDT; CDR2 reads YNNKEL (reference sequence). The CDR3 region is CASSQDDQRQHF. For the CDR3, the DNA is TGTGCCAGCAGCCAAGATGACCAGCGCCAGCATTTT.

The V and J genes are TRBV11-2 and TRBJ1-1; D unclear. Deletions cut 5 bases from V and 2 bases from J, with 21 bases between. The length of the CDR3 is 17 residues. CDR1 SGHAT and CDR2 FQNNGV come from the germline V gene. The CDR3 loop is CASSNSRGRFRNTEAFF. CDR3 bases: TGTGCCAGCAGCAACTCTCGGGGAAGATTTCGTAACACTGAAGCTTTCTTT.

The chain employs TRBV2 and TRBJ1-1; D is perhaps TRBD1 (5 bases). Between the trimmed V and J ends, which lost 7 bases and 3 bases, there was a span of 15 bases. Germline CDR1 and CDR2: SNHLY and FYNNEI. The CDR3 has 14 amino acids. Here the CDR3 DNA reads TGTGCCAGCAACCTCGACACGGGGGACACTGAAGCTTTCTTT. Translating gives CASNLDTGDTEAFF. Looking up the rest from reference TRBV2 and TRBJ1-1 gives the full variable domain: EPEVTQTPSHQVTQMGQEVILRCVPISNHLYFYWYRQILGQKVEFLVSFYNNEISEKSEIFDDQFSVERPDGSNFTLKIRSTKLEDSAMYFCASNLDTGDTEAFFGQGTRLTVV.

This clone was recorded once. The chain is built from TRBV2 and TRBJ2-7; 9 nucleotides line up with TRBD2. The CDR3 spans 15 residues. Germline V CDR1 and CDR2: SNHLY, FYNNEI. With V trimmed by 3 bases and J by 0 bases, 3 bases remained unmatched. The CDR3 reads CASSDPSGTSYEQYF. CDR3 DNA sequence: TGTGCCAGCAGTGATCCTAGCGGGACCTCCTACGAGCAGTACTTC.

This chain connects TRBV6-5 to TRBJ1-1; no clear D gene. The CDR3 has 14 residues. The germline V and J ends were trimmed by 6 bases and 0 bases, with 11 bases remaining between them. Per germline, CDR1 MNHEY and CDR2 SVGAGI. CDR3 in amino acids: CASSIQIMNTEAFF. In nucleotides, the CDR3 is TGTGCCAGCAGCATTCAGATCATGAACACTGAAGCTTTCTTT.

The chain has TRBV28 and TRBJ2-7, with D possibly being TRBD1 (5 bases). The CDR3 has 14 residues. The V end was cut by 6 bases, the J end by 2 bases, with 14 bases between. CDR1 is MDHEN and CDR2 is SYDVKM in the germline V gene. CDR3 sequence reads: CASSSPDSPYEQYF. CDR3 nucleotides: TGTGCCAGCAGCTCCCCCGACAGTCCCTACGAGCAGTACTTC.

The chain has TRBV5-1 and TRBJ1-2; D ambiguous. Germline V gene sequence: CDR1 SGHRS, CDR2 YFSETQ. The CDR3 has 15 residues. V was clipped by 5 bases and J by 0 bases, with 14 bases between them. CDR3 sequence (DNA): TGCGCCAGCAGACAGAGCCTCGATCCTAACTATGGCTACACCTTC. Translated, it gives CASRQSLDPNYGYTF.

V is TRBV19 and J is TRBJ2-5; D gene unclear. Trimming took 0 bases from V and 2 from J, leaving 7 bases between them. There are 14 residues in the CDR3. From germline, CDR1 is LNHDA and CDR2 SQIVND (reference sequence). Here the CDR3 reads CASSIDPQQETQYF. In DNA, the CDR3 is TGTGCCAGTAGTATAGATCCCCAGCAAGAGACCCAGTACTTC.

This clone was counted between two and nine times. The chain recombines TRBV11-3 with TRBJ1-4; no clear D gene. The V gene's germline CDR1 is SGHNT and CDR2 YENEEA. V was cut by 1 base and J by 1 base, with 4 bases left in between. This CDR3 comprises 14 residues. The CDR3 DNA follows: TGTGCCAGCAGCTTAGGCGGAACTAATGAAAAACTGTTTTTT. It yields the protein CASSLGGTNEKLFF.

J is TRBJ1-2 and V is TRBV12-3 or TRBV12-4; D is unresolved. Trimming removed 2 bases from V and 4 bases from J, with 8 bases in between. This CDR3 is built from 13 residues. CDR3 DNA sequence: TGTGCCAGCAGTTTATCACAGATCTATGGCTACACCTTC. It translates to CASSLSQIYGYTF.

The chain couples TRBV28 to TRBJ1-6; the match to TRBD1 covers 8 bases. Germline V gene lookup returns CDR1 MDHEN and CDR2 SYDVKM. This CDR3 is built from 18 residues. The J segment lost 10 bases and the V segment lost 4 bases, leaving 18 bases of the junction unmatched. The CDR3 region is CASSSPMGQEQSGSPLHF. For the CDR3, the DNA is TGTGCCAGCAGTTCCCCGATGGGACAGGAGCAGAGTGGATCACCCCTCCACTTT.

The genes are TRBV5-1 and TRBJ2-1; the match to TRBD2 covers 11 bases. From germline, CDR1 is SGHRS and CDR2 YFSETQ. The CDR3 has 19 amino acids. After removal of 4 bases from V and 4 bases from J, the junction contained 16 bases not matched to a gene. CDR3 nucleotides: TGCGCCAGCAGCCCCCGAGGGACTAGCGGAGCCGAGGGGTACAATGAGCAGTTCTTC. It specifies CASSPRGTSGAEGYNEQFF.

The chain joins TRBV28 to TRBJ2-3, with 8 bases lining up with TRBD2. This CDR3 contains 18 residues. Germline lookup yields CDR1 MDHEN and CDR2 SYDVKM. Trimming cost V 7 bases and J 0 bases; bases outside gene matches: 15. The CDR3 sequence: CASILATGGPTSTDTQYF. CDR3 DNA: TGTGCCAGCATTCTAGCGACGGGAGGGCCTACTAGCACAGATACGCAGTATTTT.

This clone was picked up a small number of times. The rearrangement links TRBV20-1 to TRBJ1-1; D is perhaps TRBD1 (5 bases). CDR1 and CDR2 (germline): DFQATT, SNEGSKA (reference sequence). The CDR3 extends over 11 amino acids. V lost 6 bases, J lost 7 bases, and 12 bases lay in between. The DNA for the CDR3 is TGCAGTGCCAGACAGAGACTTGAAGCTTTCTTT. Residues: CSARQRLEAFF.

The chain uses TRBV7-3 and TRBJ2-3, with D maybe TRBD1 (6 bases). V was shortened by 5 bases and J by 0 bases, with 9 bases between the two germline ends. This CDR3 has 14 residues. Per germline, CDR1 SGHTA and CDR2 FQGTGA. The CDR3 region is CASSRGQSTDTQYF. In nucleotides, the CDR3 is TGTGCCAGCAGCCGTGGACAGAGCACAGATACGCAGTATTTT.

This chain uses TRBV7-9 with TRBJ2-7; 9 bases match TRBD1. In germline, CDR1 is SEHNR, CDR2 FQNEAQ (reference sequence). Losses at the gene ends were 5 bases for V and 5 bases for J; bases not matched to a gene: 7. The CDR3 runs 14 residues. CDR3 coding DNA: TGTGCCAGCAGCCCATGGACAGGGGATGACGAGCAGTACTTC. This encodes CASSPWTGDDEQYF. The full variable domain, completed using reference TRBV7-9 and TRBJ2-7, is DTGVSQNPRHKITKRGQNVTFRCDPISEHNRLYWYRQTLGQGPEFLTYFQNEAQLEKSRLLSDRFSAERPKGSFSTLEIQRTEQGDSAMYLCASSPWTGDDEQYFGPGTRLTVT.

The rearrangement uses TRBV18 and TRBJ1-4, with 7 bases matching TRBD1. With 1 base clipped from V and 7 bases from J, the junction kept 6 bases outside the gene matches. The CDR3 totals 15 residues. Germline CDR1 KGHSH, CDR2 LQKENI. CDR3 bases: TGTGCCAGCTCACCACGGCCAGGGGGGAGTGAAAAACTGTTTTTT. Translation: CASSPRPGGSEKLFF.

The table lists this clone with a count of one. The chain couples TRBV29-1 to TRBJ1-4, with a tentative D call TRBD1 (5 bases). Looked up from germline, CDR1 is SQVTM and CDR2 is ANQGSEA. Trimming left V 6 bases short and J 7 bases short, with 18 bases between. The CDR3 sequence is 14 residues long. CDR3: CSVGFIGGIEKLFF. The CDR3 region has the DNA TGCAGCGTCGGATTTATCGGGGGTATTGAAAAACTGTTTTTT.